This T cell receptor (beta chain) was observed in a study of T cell repertoires in cytomegalovirus infection. About the research overall: Both recently identified HLA-C-restricted and well-studied HLA-B-restricted CMV epitopes were used in the study. TCR beta signatures that were public indicated CMV infection and matching HLA type.

This clonotype was counted only a few times. Its antigen is not identified. Whole-study findings and limits: HLA-C-restricted CMV-specific TCR beta clonotypes were dominant in the ex vivo response.

TCRdb reprocessed the reads with MiXCR, giving one entry per CDR3 protein. The table has about 470,000 distinct CDR3 sequences, about 44% seen once. Germline loops: CDR1 KGHSH, CDR2 LQKENI. The V segment lost 6 bases and the J segment 2 bases; nucleotides outside the gene matches: 6. This CDR3 spans 15 amino acids. The sequence was collected from a human donor in good health (CMV status not recorded). Some clones in this sample may be carry-over from other donors' samples. The V call is TRBV18, the J call TRBJ2-1; TRBD1 matches 8 bases. The source was cultured PBMCs, collected from culture after CMV antigen stimulation. The CDR3, as DNA: TGTGCCAGCTCCCTGGGGACAGGCACCTACAATGAGCAGTTCTTC. Protein product: CASSLGTGTYNEQFF.